These 20 T cell receptor beta chains were sequenced from one sample in a study of response to subunit inactivated influenza vaccine. TCRdb analysed the RT-PCR reads with MiXCR anew, one entry per CDR3 protein. The data hold approximately 680,000 distinct CDR3 sequences, with around 14% observed a single time. This material consisted of PBMCs from blood, taken about 13 days after vaccination. The receptor set was obtained from a man over 45 who received an inactivated influenza vaccine.

The chain recombines TRBV29-1 with TRBJ2-2; possibly TRBD2 for D (5 bases). Germline V gives CDR1 SQVTM, CDR2 ANQGSEA. The CDR3 is 12 amino acids. The V gene lost 7 bases and the J gene lost 6 bases, with 12 bases spanning the gap. Here the CDR3 DNA reads TGCAGCGCCTCAGAGAGGGCCGGGGAGCTGTTTTTT. Its protein product is CSASERAGELFF.

This chain joins TRBV7-9 and TRBJ1-1; TRBD1 matches at 9 bases. V lost 5 bases to trimming and J lost 10 bases; unmatched junction nucleotides: 14. The length of the CDR3 is 15 residues. The germline V gene encodes CDR1 SEHNR and CDR2 FQNEAQ (reference sequence). This chain's CDR3 is CASSPTRDRAHPAFF. DNA for the CDR3: TGTGCCAGCAGCCCCACCCGGGACAGGGCGCATCCAGCTTTCTTT.

V is TRBV7-9 and J is TRBJ2-3; 7 positions agree with TRBD1. Germline lookup yields CDR1 SEHNR and CDR2 FQNEAQ (reference sequence). CDR3 length: 16 amino acids. With V trimmed by 3 bases and J by 4 bases, 10 bases remained unmatched. In DNA form, the CDR3 reads TGTGCCAGCAGCTTCGACAGGGTTTCAAGGGCAGATACGCAGTATTTT. Amino acid sequence: CASSFDRVSRADTQYF.

This clonotype was counted many times. The CDR3 here is CASSLGAQTYEQYF. CDR3 nucleotides: TGTGCCAGCAGCTTAGGTGCGCAGACCTACGAGCAGTACTTC. The chain has TRBV7-9 and TRBJ2-7; D is uncertain. The CDR3 is 14 residues long. CDR1 is SEHNR, CDR2 FQNEAQ, per germline (reference sequence). V shed 1 base and J shed 2 bases, with 9 bases lying between them.

This clonotype has more than one count but fewer than ten. The rearrangement joins TRBV27 to TRBJ2-4; TRBD2 aligns across 10 bases. The CDR3 sequence is 19 residues long. Trimming took 3 bases from V and 1 from J; bases not matched to a gene: 12. CDR1 and CDR2 (germline): MNHEY, SMNVEV (reference sequence). CDR3 protein: CASSFLTSGKNAAKNIQYF. CDR3 sequence (DNA): TGTGCCAGCAGTTTCCTCACTAGCGGGAAAAACGCGGCCAAAAACATTCAGTACTTC.

This chain connects TRBV6-2 or TRBV6-3 to TRBJ2-3; TRBD2 matches at 8 bases. This CDR3 contains 16 residues. V lost 2 bases and J lost 2; bases outside the gene matches: 6. Germline V gene sequence: CDR1 MNHEY, CDR2 SVGEGT. Written as DNA, the CDR3 is TGTGCCAGCAGTTACCAGCGGGGGACCGTCACAGATACGCAGTATTTT. Amino acids: CASSYQRGTVTDTQYF.

The J gene is TRBJ2-7, the V gene TRBV3-1; 10 bases fit TRBD1. The ends lost 0 bases at V and 5 bases at J; junction bases unmatched: 7. Germline lookup yields CDR1 LGHDT and CDR2 YNNKEL (reference sequence). The length of the CDR3 is 16 residues. The CDR3 DNA is TGTGCCAGCAGCCAAGATTACGGGACAGGGGTGAACGAGCAGTACTTC. Amino acid sequence: CASSQDYGTGVNEQYF.

This clonotype was detected only a few times. CDR3 protein: CASSYGTGFSYEQYF. The CDR3 region has the DNA TGTGCCAGCAGCTACGGGACAGGGTTTTCCTACGAGCAGTACTTC. The gene calls are TRBV5-6 and TRBJ2-7, with 9 bases lining up with TRBD1. The J segment lost 1 base and the V segment lost 3 bases, leaving 5 bases of the junction unmatched. The CDR3 loop spans 15 amino acids. Per germline, CDR1 SGHDT and CDR2 YYEEEE.

This sequence joins TRBV12-3 or TRBV12-4 and TRBJ2-1; 11 bases are shared with TRBD2. Trimming cost V 7 bases and J 4 bases; bases outside gene matches: 6. This CDR3 region has 15 residues. This CDR3 is CASTPSGGPYNEQFF. CDR3 DNA sequence: TGTGCCAGCACCCCTAGCGGGGGGCCATACAATGAGCAGTTCTTC.

The chain uses TRBV7-6 and TRBJ2-2, with 14 bases that match TRBD2. Germline loops: CDR1 SGHVS, CDR2 FNYEAQ. The CDR3 runs to 16 residues. Trimming removed 5 bases from V and 7 bases from J; junction bases left unmatched: 6. CDR3: CASSPGLAGAGGELFF. Here the CDR3 DNA reads TGTGCCAGCAGCCCGGGACTAGCGGGAGCGGGCGGGGAGCTGTTTTTT.

This clonotype was recorded a few times. The rearrangement links TRBV15 to TRBJ2-3, with TRBD1 as a possible D gene (5 bases). The CDR3 is 14 residues long. Germline V gene lookup returns CDR1 LNHNV and CDR2 YYDKDF (reference sequence). V lost 4 bases, J lost 9 bases, and 17 bases lay in between. CDR3 protein: CATSTPRTRVTQYF. CDR3 in DNA: TGTGCCACCAGCACCCCCCGGACAAGGGTGACGCAGTATTTT. Variable domain in full (rest from reference TRBV15 and TRBJ2-3): DAMVIQNPRYQVTQFGKPVTLSCSQTLNHNVMYWYQQKSSQAPKLLFHYYDKDFNNEADTPDNFQSRRPNTSFCFLDIRSPGLGDTAMYLCATSTPRTRVTQYFGPGTRLTVL.

The sample holds a few counts of this clonotype. J is TRBJ2-1 and V is TRBV20-1; 9 bases are shared with TRBD2. Per the germline V gene, CDR1 is DFQATT and CDR2 is SNEGSKA (reference sequence). The V gene end was trimmed by 5 bases and the J gene end by 4 bases; junction bases not matched to a gene: 6. The CDR3 extends over 14 amino acids. This CDR3 reads CSAEGLAGYNEQFF. The CDR3 region has the DNA TGCAGTGCTGAGGGCCTAGCGGGGTACAATGAGCAGTTCTTC.

This clonotype was detected a few times. The genes are TRBV19 and TRBJ2-1, with TRBD1 matching 8 bases. Germline CDR1 is LNHDA and CDR2 is SQIVND (reference sequence). With V trimmed by 1 base and J by 5 bases, 13 bases remained unmatched. The CDR3 loop spans 18 amino acids. For the CDR3, the DNA is TGTGCCAGTAGTATAGGAGCCTCCAGGGGGCTTCAAAACAATGAGCAGTTCTTC. It specifies CASSIGASRGLQNNEQFF.

The chain uses TRBV6-2 or TRBV6-3 and TRBJ2-5, with a possible D match to TRBD1 (6 bases). Trimming shortened V by 4 bases and J by 4 bases, and 13 bases separated the two germline ends. The germline gives CDR1 MNHEY, CDR2 SVGEGT. This CDR3 has 14 residues. The CDR3: CASSLLQGPETQYF. In nucleotides, the CDR3 is TGTGCCAGCAGTTTACTACAGGGACCAGAGACCCAGTACTTC.

The chain combines TRBV7-9 with TRBJ1-1; D is perhaps TRBD1 (5 bases). The germline V and J ends were trimmed by 0 bases and 4 bases, with 12 bases remaining between them. Looked up from germline, CDR1 is SEHNR and CDR2 is FQNEAQ (reference sequence). CDR3 length equals 15 residues. The CDR3 sequence: CASSLALGAGTEAFF. The CDR3, as DNA: TGTGCCAGCAGCTTAGCGTTAGGGGCGGGCACTGAAGCTTTCTTT.

This clonotype was counted between two and nine times. This sequence joins TRBV12-3 or TRBV12-4 and TRBJ2-1; no clear D gene. Between the trimmed V and J ends, which lost 5 bases and 7 bases, there was a span of 9 bases. The CDR3 length is 12 residues. Here the CDR3 reads CASSGSGNEQFF. DNA for the CDR3: TGTGCCAGCAGTGGGTCGGGTAATGAGCAGTTCTTC.

This clonotype has more than one count but fewer than ten. The chain couples TRBV6-5 to TRBJ2-2; no clear D gene. V lost 3 bases to trimming and J lost 1 base, with 15 bases between them. CDR1 is MNHEY and CDR2 is SVGAGI in the germline V gene. The CDR3 has 17 amino acids. The CDR3 reads CASSYSVTVVNTGELFF. Here the CDR3 DNA reads TGTGCCAGCAGTTATTCCGTCACAGTAGTGAACACCGGGGAGCTGTTTTTT.

The V call is TRBV7-2, the J call TRBJ2-1; 8 bases are a match to TRBD2. The germline V gene encodes CDR1 SGHTA and CDR2 FQGNSA. There are 16 residues in the CDR3. V lost 5 bases and J lost 5; bases outside the gene matches: 11. DNA for the CDR3: TGTGCCAGCAGCCCCCTTATCGGGAGGGCCAACAATGAGCAGTTCTTC. As protein: CASSPLIGRANNEQFF. The full variable domain, its missing parts supplied by reference TRBV7-2 and TRBJ2-1, is GAGVSQSPSNKVTEKGKDVELRCDPISGHTALYWYRQSLGQGLEFLIYFQGNSAPDKSGLPSDRFSAERTGGSVSTLTIQRTQQEDSAVYLCASSPLIGRANNEQFFGPGTRLTVL.

The chain joins TRBV27 to TRBJ2-6; TRBD1 agrees at 7 bases. V was pared by 6 bases and J by 2 bases, with 4 bases of the junction left unmatched. This CDR3 has 15 residues. Germline CDR1 reads MNHEY; CDR2 reads SMNVEV (reference sequence). In DNA, the CDR3 is TGTGCCAGCAGGACAGGGTCGGCTGGGGCCAACGTCCTGACTTTC. Translated: CASRTGSAGANVLTF.

This clonotype has more than one count but fewer than ten. The V and J genes are TRBV7-9 and TRBJ2-5; D is ambiguous. V was clipped by 5 bases and J by 5 bases, with 21 bases between them. The CDR3 totals 16 residues. The germline V gene has CDR1 SEHNR and CDR2 FQNEAQ (reference sequence). This chain's CDR3 is CASSTARLPVRETQYF. CDR3 DNA sequence: TGTGCCAGCAGCACCGCCCGTTTGCCCGTGCGGGAGACCCAGTACTTC.